These 23 T cell receptor beta chains share one sample of origin, sequenced in a study of identical twins (dated by TCRdb to the mid-2010s). The library was obtained by 5' RACE. The instrument was an Illumina HiSeq 2000. TCRdb passed the public sequencing reads through fastp at Q25 and MiXCR, retaining productive beta sequences. Identical CDR3 protein sequences are pooled into one entry, listed with their most common genes and DNA. The sample table lists roughly 1.6 million distinct CDR3 sequences, about 32% of them with a count of one. The ten largest clones represent around 0.25% of the sample. Sequencing was carried out using cord blood. The receptors derive from a newborn girl in good health.

This clonotype was observed a few times. V and J are TRBV28 and TRBJ2-1; D call uncertain. V was trimmed by 1 base and J by 6 bases, leaving 19 bases between them. The CDR3 spans 17 residues. CDR1 is MDHEN, CDR2 SYDVKM, per germline. The CDR3 bases are TGTGCCAGCAGTTTATCGGCATGGCTCTACCTCTTCAATGAGCAGTTCTTC. Its translation: CASSLSAWLYLFNEQFF.

This clonotype was recorded once. V is TRBV6-6 and J is TRBJ2-4, with D perhaps TRBD1 (6 bases). TRBJ2-5 matches the DNA end more closely, so the J call is doubtful. This CDR3 is 13 amino acids long. CDR1 MNHNY and CDR2 SVGAGI come from the germline V gene (reference sequence). CDR3 amino acids: CASSPLQGQTQYF. The CDR3 region has the DNA TGTGCCAGCAGCCCCTTACAGGGACAGACCCAGTACTTC.

This clonotype showed up just a few times. This chain links TRBV9 with TRBJ2-3; TRBD2 matches at 13 bases. V gave up 4 bases and J gave up 1 base; unmatched junction bases: 9. The CDR3 spans 18 residues. Per germline, CDR1 SGDLS and CDR2 YYNGEE. The CDR3 bases are TGTGCCAGCAGCCAAGGACTAGCGGGAGTGTCAGGCACAGATACGCAGTATTTT. Translation: CASSQGLAGVSGTDTQYF.

The rearrangement links TRBV24-1 to TRBJ2-3, with 7 bases fitting TRBD2. CDR3 size: 15 residues. Germline CDR1 reads KGHDR; CDR2 reads SFDVKD. Trimming at V came to 5 bases and at J to 4 bases, leaving 8 bases not matched to a gene. The CDR3 region has the DNA TGTGCCACCAGTGCGCGGTCGGGGGGAGCAGATACGCAGTATTTT. This codes for CATSARSGGADTQYF.

This clonotype was seen a few times. The V gene is TRBV9, the J gene TRBJ2-3, with 7 bases identical to TRBD2. Per the germline V gene, CDR1 is SGDLS and CDR2 is YYNGEE. The V and J ends lost 6 bases and 6 bases, in that order; junction bases with no gene match: 7. The CDR3 runs 13 residues. The CDR3 loop reads CASTREGPDTQYF. The CDR3 nucleotides read TGTGCCAGCACCAGGGAGGGCCCCGATACGCAGTATTTT.

A remark on this clonotype: Mismatch with germline at one junction end may stem from a read error. The chain employs TRBV4-2 and TRBJ1-5; D gene ambiguous. This CDR3 has 15 amino acids. CDR1 LGHNA and CDR2 YNFKEQ come from the germline V gene. The CDR3 nucleotides read TGTGCCAGCAGCCAAATTGTCCATAGCAATCAGCCCCGGCATTTT. Protein sequence: CASSQIVHSNQPRHF.

This clonotype was recorded a few times. The J gene is TRBJ2-5, the V gene TRBV20-1; 12 nucleotides match TRBD2. V shed 1 base and J 3 bases; nucleotides not matched to a gene: 3. From germline, CDR1 is DFQATT and CDR2 SNEGSKA (reference sequence). The CDR3 is made up of 15 amino acids. CDR3 in amino acids: CSARVRLAGEETQYF. CDR3 sequence (DNA): TGCAGTGCTAGAGTTAGACTAGCGGGAGAAGAGACCCAGTACTTC.

V usage is TRBV9 and J usage is TRBJ1-4, with D possibly matching TRBD1 (5 bases). This CDR3 is 15 amino acids long. Germline CDR1 SGDLS, CDR2 YYNGEE. The ends were cut back, 8 bases at V and 3 bases at J, with 17 bases in the middle. CDR3 region: CARKRPGRANEKLFF. The CDR3 DNA reads as TGTGCCAGAAAAAGACCAGGGCGGGCTAATGAAAAACTGTTTTTT.

This clonotype has more than one count but fewer than ten. V usage is TRBV29-1 and J usage is TRBJ1-2; weak D call: TRBD1 (6 bases). CDR1 and CDR2 (germline): SQVTM, ANQGSEA. V was pared by 4 bases and J by 2 bases, with 14 bases between. This CDR3 comprises 14 residues. The CDR3 DNA sequence: TGCAGCGTTGGATATGCGGGGGGCAACTATGGCTACACCTTC. It specifies CSVGYAGGNYGYTF. Drawing the rest from reference TRBV29-1 and TRBJ1-2, the complete variable domain is SAVISQKPSRDICQRGTSLTIQCQVDSQVTMMFWYRQQPGQSLTLIATANQGSEATYESGFVIDKFPISRPNLTFSTLTVSNMSPEDSSIYLCSVGYAGGNYGYTFGSGTRLTVV.

As to this clonotype: A much larger clone lies a single base off, so this may be a read error. V is TRBV29-1 and J is TRBJ2-7; either TRBD1 or TRBD2 may supply D (5 bases each). The CDR3 sequence is 11 residues long. The germline V gene encodes CDR1 SQVTM and CDR2 ANQGSEA. The CDR3, as DNA: TGCAGCGTTGGAGGGGTCTACGGGCAGTACTTC. It is translated as CSVGGVYGQYF.

This rearrangement joins TRBV3-1 to TRBJ1-5, with unresolved D. Trimming pared 1 base from V and 0 bases from J, leaving 13 bases between. The CDR3 covers 17 residues. Germline CDR1 and CDR2: LGHDT and YNNKEL (reference sequence). The CDR3 DNA reads TGTGCCAGCAGCCAAGTTAGTAGGGCCTATAGCAATCAGCCCCAGCATTTT. Amino acid sequence: CASSQVSRAYSNQPQHF.

J is TRBJ2-1 and V is TRBV6-6; D is unresolved. CDR3 length: 16 residues. CDR1 and CDR2 (germline): MNHNY, SVGAGI (reference sequence). Trimming removed 0 bases from V and 0 bases from J, with 9 bases in between. The CDR3 loop is CASSYSGQRSYNEQFF. CDR3 sequence (DNA): TGTGCCAGCAGTTACTCTGGCCAACGCTCCTACAATGAGCAGTTCTTC.

The V and J genes are TRBV24-1 and TRBJ1-2, with TRBD1 as a possible D gene (6 bases). Trimming stripped 5 bases from V and 6 bases from J, with 15 bases between. The CDR3 length is 14 residues. CDR1 is KGHDR, CDR2 SFDVKD, per germline. The CDR3 DNA follows: TGTGCCACCAGTGGAGACAGGACGGACAATGGCTACACCTTC. Its protein product is CATSGDRTDNGYTF.

This chain uses TRBV12-3 or TRBV12-4 with TRBJ1-2; D is unclear. The CDR3 has 14 amino acids. The V and J ends lost 5 bases and 0 bases respectively, with 10 bases between them. The CDR3: CASSPQVTNYGYTF. CDR3 DNA: TGTGCCAGCAGTCCGCAAGTCACTAACTATGGCTACACCTTC.

This clonotype has just a few counts. The V gene is TRBV5-1, the J gene TRBJ2-4, with 11 bases aligning to TRBD2. The junction had 11 bases not matched to a gene; V was cut back by 2 bases and J by 13 bases. Germline V gene lookup returns CDR1 SGHRS and CDR2 YFSETQ. The CDR3 runs to 15 residues. This CDR3 is CASSFGTSGNNEQYF. In DNA, the CDR3 is TGCGCCAGCAGCTTTGGGACTAGCGGTAACAATGAGCAGTACTTC.

This clonotype is a singleton in its sample. A read error may explain this, as a much larger clone is one base away. The chain has TRBV7-2 and TRBJ2-1; no firm D call. Germline CDR1 SGHTA, CDR2 FQGNSA. Trimming removed 3 bases from V and 8 bases from J, with 8 bases in between. The length of the CDR3 is 12 residues. The CDR3 coding sequence is TGTGCCAGCAGCTTCGGACCGGATGAGCAGTTCTTC. Translating it yields CASSFGPDEQFF.

This clonotype was detected a few times. V gene TRBV5-1 combines with J gene TRBJ1-1; a weak D match, TRBD1 (6 bases). Looked up from germline, CDR1 is SGHRS and CDR2 is YFSETQ. The CDR3 length is 13 residues. With 5 bases removed from V and 8 bases from J, the gap between germline ends came to 16 bases. The CDR3 nucleotides are TGCGCCAGCAGTCAAATACTTGACAGGGAAGCTTTCTTT. Its translation: CASSQILDREAFF.

The rearrangement joins TRBV6-5 to TRBJ2-1; 11 nucleotides match TRBD1. The V segment lost 6 bases and the J segment 5 bases; nucleotides outside the gene matches: 6. CDR3 length: 15 amino acids. CDR1 and CDR2 from the germline V gene are MNHEY and SVGAGI. The chain's CDR3 is CASRMDRGRNNEQFF. The CDR3 nucleotides are TGTGCCAGCAGAATGGACAGGGGGCGAAACAATGAGCAGTTCTTC.

The table lists this clonotype with a few counts. The chain carries TRBV29-1 and TRBJ2-7; D is tentatively TRBD1 or TRBD2 (6 bases each). Trimming took 6 bases from V and 7 from J, leaving 16 bases between them. This CDR3 spans 12 amino acids. CDR1 SQVTM and CDR2 ANQGSEA come from the germline V gene. The CDR3 region is CSVLEGGREQYF. The CDR3 region has the DNA TGCAGCGTCCTCGAGGGGGGACGAGAGCAGTACTTC.

This clonotype came up a few times. The rearrangement joins TRBV9 to TRBJ2-3, with 8 bases fitting TRBD2. This CDR3 spans 14 amino acids. The germline CDR1 and CDR2 sequences are SGDLS and YYNGEE. Trimming took 4 bases from V and 13 from J; bases not matched to a gene: 14. The DNA for the CDR3 is TGTGCCAGCAGCATAGATACCGGGACTAGTACTGAGTATTTT. Its translation is CASSIDTGTSTEYF.

This clonotype was observed a single time. A much larger clone differs from this one at a single base, so this may be a read error. V and J are TRBV10-3 and TRBJ2-3; 7 nucleotides match TRBD1. Germline V CDR1 and CDR2: ENHRY, SYGVKD. The CDR3 totals 15 residues. The V and J ends lost 8 bases and 8 bases, in that order; junction bases with no gene match: 16. The DNA of the CDR3 is TGTGCCATCGGCCTGGACAGGCCAAATAGATCTACGCAGTATTTT. This codes for CAIGLDRPNRSTQYF.

The CDR3 sequence: CASTTSLTGPNQPQHF. The CDR3 DNA reads as TGTGCCAGCACCACCTCCTTGACAGGGCCCAATCAGCCCCAGCATTTT. This chain uses TRBV28 with TRBJ1-5; 7 bases are shared with TRBD1. The CDR3 runs 16 residues. Germline CDR1 and CDR2: MDHEN and SYDVKM. Unmatched junction bases numbered 12, after V lost 7 bases and J lost 3 bases.

This chain uses TRBV9 with TRBJ2-7; possibly TRBD2 for D (6 bases). V gave up 3 bases and J gave up 8 bases, with 12 bases separating them. The CDR3 length is 12 residues. Germline CDR1 SGDLS, CDR2 YYNGEE. The CDR3 loop reads CASSAFRGKQYF. CDR3 coding DNA: TGTGCCAGCAGCGCTTTTCGGGGGAAGCAGTACTTC.